Listed here is a single T cell receptor (beta chain). Its antigen is undetermined. This sample is part of a study of blood T cells in healthy people across ages. About the research overall: Per every two T cells, about one barcoded beta molecule was captured by template switching.

Regarding the study as a whole: As age increased, TCR beta diversity per million T cells fell in a roughly linear fashion.

Trimming stripped 1 base from V and 1 base from J, with 14 bases between. In germline, CDR1 is LGHNA, CDR2 YSLEER. CDR3 length equals 18 residues. Primed by a sample-barcoded 5' primer and a J-beta primer mix, a second PCR proceeded for about 6 to 11 cycles. One entry per CDR3 protein results from TCRdb running MiXCR on the 5' RACE reads. Here the sample spans 650,000 to 1,000,000 distinct CDR3 sequences, approximately 35% being singletons. This TCR derives from a man aged 18 to 29 in good health. The rearrangement uses TRBV4-3 and TRBJ2-6; tentative D call: TRBD2 (5 bases). Specimen: blood. Here the CDR3 reads CASSQADPRASGANVLTF. Written as DNA, the CDR3 is TGCGCCAGCAGCCAAGCGGACCCGAGGGCTTCTGGGGCCAACGTCCTGACTTTC.